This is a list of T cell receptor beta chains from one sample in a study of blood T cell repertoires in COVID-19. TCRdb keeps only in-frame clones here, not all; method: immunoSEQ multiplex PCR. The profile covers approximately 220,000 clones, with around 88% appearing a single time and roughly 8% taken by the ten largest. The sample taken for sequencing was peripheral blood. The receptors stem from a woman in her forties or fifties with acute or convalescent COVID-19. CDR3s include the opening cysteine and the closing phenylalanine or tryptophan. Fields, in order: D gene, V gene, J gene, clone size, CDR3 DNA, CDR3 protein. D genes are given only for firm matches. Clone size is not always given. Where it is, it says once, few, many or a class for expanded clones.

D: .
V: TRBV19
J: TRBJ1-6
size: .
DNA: TGTGCCAGTACTGCTGACCGGGGTTCACCCCTCCACTTT
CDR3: CASTADRGSPLHF

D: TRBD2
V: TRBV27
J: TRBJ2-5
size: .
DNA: TGTGCCAGCAGTTTATCGAGACTAGCGGAGGGGCAAGAGACCCAGTACTTC
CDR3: CASSLSRLAEGQETQYF

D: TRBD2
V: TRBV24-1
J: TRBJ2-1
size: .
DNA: TGTGCCACCTCATTCACTAGCGGTTCCTACAATGAGCAGTTCTTC
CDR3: CATSFTSGSYNEQFF

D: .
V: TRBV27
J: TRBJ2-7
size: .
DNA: TGTGCCAGCAGCCCAAACCCCCCGAAATTAGGGTCGGGGGACGAGCAGTACTTC
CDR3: CASSPNPPKLGSGDEQYF

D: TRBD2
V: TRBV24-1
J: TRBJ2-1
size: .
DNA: TGTGCCACCAGTGACCCCACTAGCGGCTCCTACAATGAGCAGTTCTTC
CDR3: CATSDPTSGSYNEQFF

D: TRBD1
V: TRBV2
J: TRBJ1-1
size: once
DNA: TGTGCCACCAAGGGGACAGGGGGCCGGGATGAAGCTTTCTTT
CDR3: CATKGTGGRDEAFF

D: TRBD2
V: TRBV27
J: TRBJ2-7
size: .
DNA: TGTGCCAGCAGTCACCCCCTAGCGGACCGCTCCTACGAGCAGTACTTC
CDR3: CASSHPLADRSYEQYF

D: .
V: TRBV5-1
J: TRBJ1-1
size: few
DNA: TGCGCCAGCAGCTTGGAACAGGGCAGGACTGAAGCTTTCTTT
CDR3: CASSLEQGRTEAFF

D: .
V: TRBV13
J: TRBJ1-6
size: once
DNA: TGTGCCAGCAGCCACAGAGATTCACCCCTCCACTTT
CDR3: CASSHRDSPLHF

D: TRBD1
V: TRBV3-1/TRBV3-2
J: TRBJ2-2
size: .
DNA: TGTGCCAGCAGCCAGTGGACAGGGGGAACCGGGGAGCTGTTTTTT
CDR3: CASSQWTGGTGELFF

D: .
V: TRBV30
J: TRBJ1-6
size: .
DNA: TGTGCCTGGAGCATTCGGGATGATTCACCCCTCCACTTT
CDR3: CAWSIRDDSPLHF

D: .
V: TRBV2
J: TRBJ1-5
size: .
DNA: TGTGCCAGCATTGGAGAGATCAATCAGCCCCAGCATTTT
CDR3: CASIGEINQPQHF

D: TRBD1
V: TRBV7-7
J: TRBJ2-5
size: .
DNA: TGTGCCAGCAGCGCACACAGGGGGGCTCAAGAGACCCAGTACTTC
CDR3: CASSAHRGAQETQYF

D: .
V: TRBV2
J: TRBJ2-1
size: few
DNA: TGTGCCAGCAGTTATCCCTATGATGAGCAGTTCTTC
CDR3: CASSYPYDEQFF

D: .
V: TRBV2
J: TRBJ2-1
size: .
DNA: TGTGCCAGCCGGGACTCCTCGTCACGCCCCTACAATGAGCAGTTCTTC
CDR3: CASRDSSSRPYNEQFF

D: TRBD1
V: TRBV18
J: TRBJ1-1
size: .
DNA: TGTGCCAGCTCGCGGGACAGGGGGGCTGAAGCTTTCTTT
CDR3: CASSRDRGAEAFF

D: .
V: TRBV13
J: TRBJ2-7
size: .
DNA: TGTGCCAGCAGACGAGTGGCTAGCGACTCCTACGAGCAGTACTTC
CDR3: CASRRVASDSYEQYF

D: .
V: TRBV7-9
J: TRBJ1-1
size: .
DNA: TGTGCCAGCAGCCCTGGGCGGACACTTAACACTGAAGCTTTCTTT
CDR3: CASSPGRTLNTEAFF

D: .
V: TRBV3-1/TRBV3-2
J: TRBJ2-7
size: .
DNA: TGTGCCAGCAGCCAAGGTGGAGGGGCCTCCTACGAGCAGTACTTC
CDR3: CASSQGGGASYEQYF

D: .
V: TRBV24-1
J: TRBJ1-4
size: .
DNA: TGTGCCACCAGTGAATCCGGGTATGGTGAAAAACTGTTTTTT
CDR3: CATSESGYGEKLFF

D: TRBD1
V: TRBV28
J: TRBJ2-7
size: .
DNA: TGTGCCAGCCTAGGGGACAGGGGGGCCTACGAGCAGTACTTC
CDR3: CASLGDRGAYEQYF

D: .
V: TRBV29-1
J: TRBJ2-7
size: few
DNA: TGCAGCGTTCTCTTTTACGGGGCCTACGAGCAGTACTTC
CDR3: CSVLFYGAYEQYF

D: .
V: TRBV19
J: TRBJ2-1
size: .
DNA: TGTGCCAGTAGTACACAGGGTCCCCCAATTCCCAATGAGCAGTTCTTC
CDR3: CASSTQGPPIPNEQFF

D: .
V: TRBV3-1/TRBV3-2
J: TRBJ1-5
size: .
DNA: TGTGCCAGCAGCCAATTTTCTAGCAATAGCAATCAGCCCCAGCATTTT
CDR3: CASSQFSSNSNQPQHF

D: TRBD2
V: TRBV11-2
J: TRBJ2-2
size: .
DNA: TGTGCCAGCAGCCCATGGACTAGCGGGAGGGCCGGGGAGCTGTTTTTT
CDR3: CASSPWTSGRAGELFF

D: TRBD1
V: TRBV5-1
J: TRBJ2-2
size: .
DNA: TGCGCCAGCAGCCTCTTGACAGGGATGACCGGGGAGCTGTTTTTT
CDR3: CASSLLTGMTGELFF

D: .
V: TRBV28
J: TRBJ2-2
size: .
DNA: TGTGCCAGCAGTTTATGGGGGGACACTCCAAACACCGGGGAGCTGTTTTTT
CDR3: CASSLWGDTPNTGELFF

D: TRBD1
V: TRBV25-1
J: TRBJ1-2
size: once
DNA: TGTGCCAGCAGTGACTTAAGGGGGCTAGACTATGGCTACACCTTC
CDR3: CASSDLRGLDYGYTF

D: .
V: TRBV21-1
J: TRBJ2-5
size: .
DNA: TGTGCCAGCAGCAAAGGGGCGTCGGAAATACAAGAGACCCAGTACTTC
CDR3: CASSKGASEIQETQYF

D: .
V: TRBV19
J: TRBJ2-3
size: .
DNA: TGTGCCAGTAGTCATCAGGGTAATGGGGTCACAGATACGCAGTATTTT
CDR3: CASSHQGNGVTDTQYF

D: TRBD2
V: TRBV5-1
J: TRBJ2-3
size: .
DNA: TGCGCCAGCAGCTTGGGCGTAGCGGGAGGGGTGACAGATACGCAGTATTTT
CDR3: CASSLGVAGGVTDTQYF

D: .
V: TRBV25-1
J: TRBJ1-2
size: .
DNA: TGTGCCAGCAGTGCCTCAGGGATCTATGGCTACACCTTC
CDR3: CASSASGIYGYTF

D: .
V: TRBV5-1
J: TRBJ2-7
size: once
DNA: TGCGCCAGCAGCGGAGAGTACGAGCAGTACTTC
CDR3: CASSGEYEQYF

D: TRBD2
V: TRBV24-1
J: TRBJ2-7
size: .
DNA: TGTGCCACCAGTGACCCCAGGACCCCCGTGGCTAGCGGGGGATACGAGCAGTACTTC
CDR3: CATSDPRTPVASGGYEQYF

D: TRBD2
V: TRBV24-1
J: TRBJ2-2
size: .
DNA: TGTGCCACCAGTTCCGGACTAGCGAGGGCCCCCTTCACCGGGGAGCTGTTTTTT
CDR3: CATSSGLARAPFTGELFF

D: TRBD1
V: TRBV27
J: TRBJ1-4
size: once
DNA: TGTGCCAGCACCCTAGAAGGGGGCTATGAAAAACTGTTTTTT
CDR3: CASTLEGGYEKLFF

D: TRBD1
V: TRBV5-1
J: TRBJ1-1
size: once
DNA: TGCGCCAGCAGCCCCCTCAGGGGGACTGAAGCTTTCTTT
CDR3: CASSPLRGTEAFF

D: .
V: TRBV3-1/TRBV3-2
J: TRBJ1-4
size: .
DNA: TGTGCCAGCAGCCAAGAATGGCAATTTAATGAAAAACTGTTTTTT
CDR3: CASSQEWQFNEKLFF

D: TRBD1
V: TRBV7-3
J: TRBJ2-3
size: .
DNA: TGTGCCAGCAGCTTTTTGGGACAGTTCACAGATACGCAGTATTTT
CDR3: CASSFLGQFTDTQYF

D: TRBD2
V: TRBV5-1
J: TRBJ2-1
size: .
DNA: TGCGCCAGCTCAACACCCCGGACTAGTGGGTACAATGAGCAGTTCTTC
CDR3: CASSTPRTSGYNEQFF

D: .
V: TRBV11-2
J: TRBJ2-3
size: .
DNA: TGTGCCAGCAGCACCCCTCAGGGGTTCGCAGGCACAGATACGCAGTATTTT
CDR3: CASSTPQGFAGTDTQYF

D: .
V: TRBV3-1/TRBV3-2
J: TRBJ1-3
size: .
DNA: TGTGCCAGCAGCCAAGTACCGGGCTCTGGAAACACCATATATTTT
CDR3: CASSQVPGSGNTIYF